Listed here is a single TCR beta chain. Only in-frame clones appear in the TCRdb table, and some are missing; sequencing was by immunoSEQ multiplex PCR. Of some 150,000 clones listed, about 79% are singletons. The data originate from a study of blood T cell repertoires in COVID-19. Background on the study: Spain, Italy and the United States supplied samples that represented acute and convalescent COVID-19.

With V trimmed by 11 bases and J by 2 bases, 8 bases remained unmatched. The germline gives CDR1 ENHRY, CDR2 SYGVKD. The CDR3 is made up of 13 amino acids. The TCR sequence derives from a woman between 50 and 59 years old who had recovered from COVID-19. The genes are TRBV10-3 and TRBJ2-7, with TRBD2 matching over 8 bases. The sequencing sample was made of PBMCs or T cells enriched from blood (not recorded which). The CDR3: CAFSSGLTYEQYF. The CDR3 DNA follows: TGTGCCTTCTCTAGCGGGCTCACCTACGAGCAGTACTTC.